Reported below is one T cell receptor beta chain. Produced via immunoSEQ multiplex PCR; TCRdb's table is partial and in-frame only. This table holds about 42,000 clones, around 84% found once. The entry originates in a study of T cell changes during pregnancy in multiple sclerosis. The CDR3 loop spans 12 amino acids. Germline V CDR1 and CDR2: SGHNT, YYREEE (reference sequence). The V end lost 2 bases, the J end lost 9 bases, and 9 bases lay between the germline ends. V gene TRBV5-4 combines with J gene TRBJ2-1; D is uncertain. The source was CD4+ T cells from peripheral blood mononuclear cells, collected before pregnancy. This TCR was recovered from a female donor with multiple sclerosis, enrolled in a pregnancy study. The CDR3, as DNA: TGTGCCAGCAGCTTAGTAGCTGCTGAGCAGTTCTTC. This sequence encodes CASSLVAAEQFF.